Listed here are 11 T cell receptor beta chains from one sample, sequenced in a study of blood T cell repertoires in COVID-19. The method was immunoSEQ multiplex PCR; TCRdb's version includes in-frame clones alone and lacks a portion of them. The sample has around 140,000 clones, approximately 90% seen once. Sequenced: peripheral blood. Receptors were obtained from a man in his fifties with active or convalescent COVID-19.

The chain has TRBV28 and TRBJ2-1; TRBD2 agrees at 7 bases. The germline gives CDR1 MDHEN, CDR2 SYDVKM. The length of the CDR3 is 15 residues. CDR3 nucleotides: TGTGCTTACCAATTAGGGCTAGCGGCCTACAATGAGCAGTTCTTC. The encoded protein is CAYQLGLAAYNEQFF.

The rearrangement joins TRBV6-2 or TRBV6-3 to TRBJ1-1; D remains ambiguous. V was pared by 6 bases and J by 0 bases, with 17 bases between. Germline CDR1 MNHEY, CDR2 SVGEGT. The CDR3 totals 16 residues. CDR3 DNA sequence: TGTGCCAGCAGCAAAATGGCGGGTTTTATGAACACTGAAGCTTTCTTT. Amino acids: CASSKMAGFMNTEAFF.

The chain combines TRBV18 with TRBJ2-7; weak D call: TRBD2 (6 bases). V lost 3 bases, J lost 7 bases, and 7 bases lay in between. The CDR3 runs to 11 residues. Germline CDR1 is KGHSH and CDR2 is LQKENI. The CDR3: CASSPGREQYF. In DNA form, the CDR3 reads TGTGCCAGCTCACCGGGGAGGGAGCAGTACTTC.

The genes are TRBV5-1 and TRBJ1-1; 7 positions match TRBD1. V was pared by 3 bases and J by 1 base, with 6 bases of the junction left unmatched. Per germline, CDR1 SGHRS and CDR2 YFSETQ. CDR3 length: 15 residues. This CDR3 reads CASSWDSVSNTEAFF. The DNA of the CDR3 is TGCGCCAGCAGCTGGGACAGTGTTTCGAACACTGAAGCTTTCTTT.

The sample holds many counts of this clone. The chain has TRBV9 and TRBJ2-3; tentative D call: TRBD2 (5 bases). Germline V lookup: CDR1 SGDLS, CDR2 YYNGEE. V shed 0 bases and J shed 6 bases, with 8 bases lying between them. The CDR3 is made up of 13 amino acids. CDR3 sequence reads: CASSVGGGDTQYF. Here the CDR3 DNA reads TGTGCCAGCAGCGTAGGAGGCGGGGATACGCAGTATTTT.

The J gene is TRBJ2-4, the V gene TRBV3-1 (or the pseudogene TRBV3-2), with 16 bases aligning to TRBD2. V shed 3 bases, J shed 2 bases, and the junction held 13 bases outside the gene matches. Germline CDR1 reads LGHDT; CDR2 reads YNNKEL (reference sequence). The length of the CDR3 is 21 residues. The CDR3 loop is CASSHRFPGTSGRATKNIQYF. For the CDR3, the DNA is TGTGCCAGCAGCCATCGCTTTCCCGGGACTAGCGGGAGGGCCACCAAAAACATTCAGTACTTC.

Here the CDR3 DNA reads TGTGCCAGCAGTAGGGACAGACTGTACTATGGCTACACCTTC. Translation gives CASSRDRLYYGYTF. The V gene is TRBV27, the J gene TRBJ1-2, with TRBD1 matching over 7 bases. V lost 5 bases and J lost 3; bases outside the gene matches: 6. Germline CDR1 is MNHEY and CDR2 is SMNVEV (reference sequence). The CDR3 has 14 residues.

The chain links TRBV5-1 to TRBJ2-7; the match to TRBD1 covers 12 bases. This CDR3 has 16 amino acids. Germline assignment: CDR1 SGHRS and CDR2 YFSETQ. Trimming took 4 bases from V and 5 from J; bases not matched to a gene: 10. The DNA of the CDR3 is TGCGCCAGCAGCGTCGGGACAGGGGGCGGATCGCACGAGCAGTACTTC. Translation gives CASSVGTGGGSHEQYF.

The genes are TRBV10-3 and TRBJ2-1; TRBD2 matches at 12 bases. In germline, CDR1 is ENHRY, CDR2 SYGVKD. The CDR3 runs to 17 residues. With V trimmed by 8 bases and J by 8 bases, 16 bases remained unmatched. CDR3 in DNA: TGTGCCATCGCCAGGGGACTAGCGGGCCTAAAGATGGATGAGCAGTTCTTC. Amino acids: CAIARGLAGLKMDEQFF.

A few counts support this clone. DNA for the CDR3: TGTGCCAGCAGCCGGGGGTTTTCGGATGAAAAACTGTTTTTT. It is translated as CASSRGFSDEKLFF. J is TRBJ1-4 and V is TRBV6-5, with D perhaps matching TRBD1 (5 bases). CDR3 length equals 14 residues. Germline V CDR1 and CDR2: MNHEY, SVGAGI. Trimming cost V 6 bases and J 6 bases, with 14 bases left between them.

J is TRBJ1-4 and V is TRBV2; D gene uncertain. V lost 3 bases and J lost 6, with 11 bases in between. Germline lookup yields CDR1 SNHLY and CDR2 FYNNEI. This CDR3 has 14 residues. The CDR3 region is CASSEAGLDEKLFF. CDR3 DNA sequence: TGTGCCAGCAGTGAGGCGGGTTTGGATGAAAAACTGTTTTTT.